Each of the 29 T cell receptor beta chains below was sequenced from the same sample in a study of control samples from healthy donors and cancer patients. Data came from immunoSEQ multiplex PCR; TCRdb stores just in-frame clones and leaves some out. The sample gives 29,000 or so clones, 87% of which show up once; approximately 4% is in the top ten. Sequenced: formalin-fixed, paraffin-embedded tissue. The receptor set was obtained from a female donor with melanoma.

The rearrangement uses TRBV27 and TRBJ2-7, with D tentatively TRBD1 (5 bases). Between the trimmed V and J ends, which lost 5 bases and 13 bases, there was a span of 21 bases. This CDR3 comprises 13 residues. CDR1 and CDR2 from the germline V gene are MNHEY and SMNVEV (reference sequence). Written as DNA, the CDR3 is TGTGCCAGCAGTCCAGTAGGTGGGGCGCGGTGTTACTTC. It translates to CASSPVGGARCYF.

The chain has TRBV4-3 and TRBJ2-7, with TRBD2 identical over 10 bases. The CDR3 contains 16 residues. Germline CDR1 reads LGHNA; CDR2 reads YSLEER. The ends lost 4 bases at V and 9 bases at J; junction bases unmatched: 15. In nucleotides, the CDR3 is TGCGCCAGCAGCCCCTCCTTAGCGGGAGGTCGAGTTGGGCAGTACTTC. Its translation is CASSPSLAGGRVGQYF.

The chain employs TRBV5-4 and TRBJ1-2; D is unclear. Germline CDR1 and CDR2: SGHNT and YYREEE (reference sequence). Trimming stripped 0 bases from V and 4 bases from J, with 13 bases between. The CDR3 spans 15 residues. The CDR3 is CASSLEFGQLYGYTF. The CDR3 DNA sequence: TGTGCCAGCAGCTTGGAATTTGGGCAGCTCTATGGCTACACCTTC.

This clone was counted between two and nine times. DNA of the CDR3: TGTGCCAGCAGTGAAAGGACTAGCGGGATCTACGAGCAGTACTTC. Its translation: CASSERTSGIYEQYF. The rearrangement joins TRBV5-5 to TRBJ2-7, with TRBD2 matching over 12 bases. The germline V gene encodes CDR1 SGHKS and CDR2 YYEKEE (reference sequence). V lost 5 bases to trimming and J lost 3 bases; unmatched junction nucleotides: 6. The CDR3 is 15 residues long.

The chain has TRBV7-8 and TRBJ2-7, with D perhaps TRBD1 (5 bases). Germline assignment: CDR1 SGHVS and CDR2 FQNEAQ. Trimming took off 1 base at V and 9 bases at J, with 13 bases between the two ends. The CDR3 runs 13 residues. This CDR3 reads CASSLEYVQGQYF. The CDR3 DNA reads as TGTGCCAGCAGCTTAGAGTATGTCCAGGGGCAGTACTTC. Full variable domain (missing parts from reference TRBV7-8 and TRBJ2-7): GAGVSQSPRYKVAKRGQDVALRCDPISGHVSLFWYQQALGQGPEFLTYFQNEAQLDKSGLPSDRFFAERPEGSVSTLKIQRTQQEDSAVYLCASSLEYVQGQYFGPGTRLTVT.

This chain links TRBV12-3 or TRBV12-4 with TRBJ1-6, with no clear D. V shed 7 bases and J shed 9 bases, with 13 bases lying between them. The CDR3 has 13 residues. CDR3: CASNKGRISPLHF. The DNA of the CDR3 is TGTGCCAGCAATAAAGGGCGTATTTCACCCCTCCACTTT.

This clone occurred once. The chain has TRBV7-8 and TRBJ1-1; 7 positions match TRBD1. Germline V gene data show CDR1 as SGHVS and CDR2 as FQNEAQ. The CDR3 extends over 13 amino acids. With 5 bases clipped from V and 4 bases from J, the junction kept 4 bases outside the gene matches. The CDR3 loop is CASSNRTGTEAFF. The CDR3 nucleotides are TGTGCCAGCAGCAATCGGACAGGCACTGAAGCTTTCTTT.

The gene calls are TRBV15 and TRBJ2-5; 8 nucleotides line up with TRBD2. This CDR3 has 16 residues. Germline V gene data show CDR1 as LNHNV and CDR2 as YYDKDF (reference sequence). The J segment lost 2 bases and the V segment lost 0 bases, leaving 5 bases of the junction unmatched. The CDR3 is CATSRDSGRSQETQYF. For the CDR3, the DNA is TGTGCCACCAGCAGAGACAGCGGGAGATCTCAAGAGACCCAGTACTTC. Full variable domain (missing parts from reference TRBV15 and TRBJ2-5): DAMVIQNPRYQVTQFGKPVTLSCSQTLNHNVMYWYQQKSSQAPKLLFHYYDKDFNNEADTPDNFQSRRPNTSFCFLDIRSPGLGDTAMYLCATSRDSGRSQETQYFGPGTRLLVL.

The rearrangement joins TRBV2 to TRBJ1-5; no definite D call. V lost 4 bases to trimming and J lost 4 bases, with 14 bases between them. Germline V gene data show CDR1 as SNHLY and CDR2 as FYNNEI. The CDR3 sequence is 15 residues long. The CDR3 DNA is TGTGCCAGCAGTGCTTTGCGGACGGGGAATCAGCCCCAGCATTTT. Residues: CASSALRTGNQPQHF.

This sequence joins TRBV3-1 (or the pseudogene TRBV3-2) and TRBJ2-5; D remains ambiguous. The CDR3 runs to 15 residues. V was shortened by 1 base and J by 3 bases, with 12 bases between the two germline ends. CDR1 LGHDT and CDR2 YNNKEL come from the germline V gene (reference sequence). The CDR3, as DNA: TGTGCCAGCAGCCAAGGTCCTCTGCCCAAAGAGACCCAGTACTTC. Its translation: CASSQGPLPKETQYF.

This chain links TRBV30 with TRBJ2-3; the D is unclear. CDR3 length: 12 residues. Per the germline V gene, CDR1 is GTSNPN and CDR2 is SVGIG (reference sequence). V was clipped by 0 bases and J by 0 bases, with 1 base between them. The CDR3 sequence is CAWSVSTDTQYF. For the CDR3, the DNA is TGTGCCTGGAGTGTGAGCACAGATACGCAGTATTTT.

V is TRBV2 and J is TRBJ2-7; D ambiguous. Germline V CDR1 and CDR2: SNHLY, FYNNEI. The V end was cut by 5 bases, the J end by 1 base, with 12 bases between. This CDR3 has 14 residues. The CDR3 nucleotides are TGTGCCAGCAGTAAGTCCTTATTTTCCTACGAGCAGTACTTC. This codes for CASSKSLFSYEQYF.

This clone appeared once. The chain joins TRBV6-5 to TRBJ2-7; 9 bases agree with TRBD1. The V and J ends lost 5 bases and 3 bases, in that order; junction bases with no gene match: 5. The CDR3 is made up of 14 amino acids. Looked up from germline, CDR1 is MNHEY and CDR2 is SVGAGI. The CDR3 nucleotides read TGTGCCAGCAGTACCGGGACAGGGTTCTACGAGCAGTACTTC. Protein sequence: CASSTGTGFYEQYF.

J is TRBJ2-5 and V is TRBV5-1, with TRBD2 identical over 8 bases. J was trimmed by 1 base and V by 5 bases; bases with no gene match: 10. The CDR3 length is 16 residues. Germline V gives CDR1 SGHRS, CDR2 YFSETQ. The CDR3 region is CASSRSGSVGQETQYF. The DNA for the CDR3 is TGCGCCAGCAGTCGCAGCGGGAGTGTAGGCCAAGAGACCCAGTACTTC. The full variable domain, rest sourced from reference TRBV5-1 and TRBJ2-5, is KAGVTQTPRYLIKTRGQQVTLSCSPISGHRSVSWYQQTPGQGLQFLFEYFSETQRNKGNFPGRFSGRQFSNSRSEMNVSTLELGDSALYLCASSRSGSVGQETQYFGPGTRLLVL.

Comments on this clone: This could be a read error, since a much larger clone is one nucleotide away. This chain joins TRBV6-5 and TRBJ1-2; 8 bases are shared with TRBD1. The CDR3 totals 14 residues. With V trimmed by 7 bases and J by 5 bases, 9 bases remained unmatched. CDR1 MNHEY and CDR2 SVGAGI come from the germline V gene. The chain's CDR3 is CASTMTGVRYGYTF. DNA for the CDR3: TGTGCCAGCACCATGACAGGGGTCAGGTATGGCTACACCTTC.

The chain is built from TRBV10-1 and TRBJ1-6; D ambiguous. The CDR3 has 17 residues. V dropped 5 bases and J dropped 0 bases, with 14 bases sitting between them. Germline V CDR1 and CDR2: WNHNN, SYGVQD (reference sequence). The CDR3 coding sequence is TGCGCCAGCAGTCTCGGCCCCAACAGCTCCTATAATTCACCCCTCCACTTT. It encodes CASSLGPNSSYNSPLHF.

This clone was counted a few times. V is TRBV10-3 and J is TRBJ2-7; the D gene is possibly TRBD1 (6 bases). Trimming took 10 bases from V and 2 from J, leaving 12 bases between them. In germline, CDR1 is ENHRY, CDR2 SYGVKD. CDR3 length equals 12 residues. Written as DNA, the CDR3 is TGTGCCACTCGACAGGTAGCCTACGAGCAGTACTTC. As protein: CATRQVAYEQYF.

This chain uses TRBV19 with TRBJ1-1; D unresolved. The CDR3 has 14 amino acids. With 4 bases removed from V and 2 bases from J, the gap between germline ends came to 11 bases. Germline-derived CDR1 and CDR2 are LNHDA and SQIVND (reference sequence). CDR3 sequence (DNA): TGTGCCAGTAGTACGGGAGATTATAACACTGAAGCTTTCTTT. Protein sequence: CASSTGDYNTEAFF.

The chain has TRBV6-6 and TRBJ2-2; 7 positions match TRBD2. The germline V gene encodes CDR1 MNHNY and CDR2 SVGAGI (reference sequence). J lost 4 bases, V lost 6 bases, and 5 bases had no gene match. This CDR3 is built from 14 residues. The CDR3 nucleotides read TGTGCCAGCAGGCCGGGGGGAGGCACCGGGGAGCTGTTTTTT. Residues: CASRPGGGTGELFF.

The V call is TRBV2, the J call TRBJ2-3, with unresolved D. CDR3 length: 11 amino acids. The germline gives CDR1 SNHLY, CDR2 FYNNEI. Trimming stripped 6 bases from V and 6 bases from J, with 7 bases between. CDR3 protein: CASSPRDTQYF. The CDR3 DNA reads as TGTGCCAGCAGCCCCCGGGATACGCAGTATTTT.

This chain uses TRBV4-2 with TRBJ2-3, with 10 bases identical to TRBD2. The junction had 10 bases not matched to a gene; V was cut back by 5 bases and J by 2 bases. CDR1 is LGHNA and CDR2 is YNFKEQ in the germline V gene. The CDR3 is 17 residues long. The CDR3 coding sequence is TGTGCCAGCAGCTCAGGACTAGCGGAATTTGCCACAGATACGCAGTATTTT. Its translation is CASSSGLAEFATDTQYF.

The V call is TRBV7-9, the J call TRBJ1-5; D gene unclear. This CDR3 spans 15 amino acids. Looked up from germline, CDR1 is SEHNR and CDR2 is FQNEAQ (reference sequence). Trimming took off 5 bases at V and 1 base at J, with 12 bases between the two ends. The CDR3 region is CASSRGDSSNQPQHF. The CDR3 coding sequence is TGTGCCAGCAGCCGAGGCGATTCCAGCAATCAGCCCCAGCATTTT.

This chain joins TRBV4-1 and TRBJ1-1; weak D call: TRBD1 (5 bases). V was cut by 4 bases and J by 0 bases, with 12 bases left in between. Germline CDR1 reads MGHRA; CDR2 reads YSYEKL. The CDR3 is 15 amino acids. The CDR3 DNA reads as TGCGCCAGCAGCCCCCGACAGATAATGAACACTGAAGCTTTCTTT. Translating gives CASSPRQIMNTEAFF.

In DNA, the CDR3 is TGTGCCAGCCGAAAAAGTTCCGGCTATGGCTACACCTTC. Translating it yields CASRKSSGYGYTF. The rearrangement joins TRBV6-6 to TRBJ1-2, with D uncertain. From germline, CDR1 is MNHNY and CDR2 SVGAGI (reference sequence). V was pared by 8 bases and J by 4 bases, with 14 bases between. This CDR3 contains 13 residues.

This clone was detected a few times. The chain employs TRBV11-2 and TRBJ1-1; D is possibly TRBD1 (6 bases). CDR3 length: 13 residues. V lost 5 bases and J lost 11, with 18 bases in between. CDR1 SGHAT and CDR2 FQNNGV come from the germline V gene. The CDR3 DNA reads TGTGCCAGCAGCCCGACTCAGACAGGAAGGGCTTTCTTT. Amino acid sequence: CASSPTQTGRAFF.

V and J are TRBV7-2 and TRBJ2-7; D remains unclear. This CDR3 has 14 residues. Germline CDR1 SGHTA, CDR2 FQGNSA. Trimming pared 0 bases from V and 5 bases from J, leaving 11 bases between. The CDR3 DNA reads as TGTGCCAGCAGCTTAGCGCCACCCCCTAACGAGCAGTACTTC. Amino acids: CASSLAPPPNEQYF.

The CDR3 is CASSQVSGLHSGPDTQYF. The CDR3 bases are TGTGCCAGCAGCCAAGTGAGCGGATTACATTCGGGGCCAGATACGCAGTATTTT. The chain combines TRBV3-1 (or the pseudogene TRBV3-2) with TRBJ2-3, with D perhaps being TRBD1 or TRBD2 (5 bases each). Trimming cost V 1 base and J 4 bases, with 21 bases left between them. From germline, CDR1 is LGHDT and CDR2 YNNKEL (reference sequence). The CDR3 spans 18 residues.

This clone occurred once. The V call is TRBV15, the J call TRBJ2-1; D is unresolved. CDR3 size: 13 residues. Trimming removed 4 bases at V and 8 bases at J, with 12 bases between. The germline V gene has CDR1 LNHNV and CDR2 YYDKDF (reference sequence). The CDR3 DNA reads TGTGCCACCAGCAAGACTCCTCCCGATGAGCAGTTCTTC. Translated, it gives CATSKTPPDEQFF.

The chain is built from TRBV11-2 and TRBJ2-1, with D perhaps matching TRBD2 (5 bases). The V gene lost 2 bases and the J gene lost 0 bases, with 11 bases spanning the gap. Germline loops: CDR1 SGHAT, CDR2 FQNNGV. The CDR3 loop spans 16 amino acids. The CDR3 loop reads CASSLLLASSYNEQFF. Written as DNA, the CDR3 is TGTGCCAGCAGCTTACTTTTAGCGAGCTCCTACAATGAGCAGTTCTTC.